The source of this T cell receptor beta chain is a study of early T cells in non-severe SARS-CoV-2 infection. The wider study: Chains from this unsorted whole-blood bulk RNA could not be paired. Study observations and caveats: The matching step, a VDJdb search, favored anti-spike CD8 responses and missed private and CD4 specificities.

Germline V gene lookup returns CDR1 SGHDT and CDR2 YYEEEE. This CDR3 has 16 residues. Trimming removed 1 base at V and 0 bases at J, with 14 bases between. For this clonotype: The target antigen is unknown.

Unique molecular identifiers were added to individual cDNA molecules. One entry per CDR3 protein, called by TCRdb with MiXCR from the 5' RACE reads. The sample has 25,000 to 35,000 distinct CDR3 sequences, roughly 5.1% seen once. The chain employs TRBV5-6 and TRBJ2-7; tentatively, D is TRBD1 (6 bases). The TCR comes from an adult who was a healthcare worker with PCR-confirmed SARS-CoV-2 infection or an uninfected control (not recorded which). The material sequenced was whole blood. Written as DNA, the CDR3 is TGTGCCAGCAGCTTGATAATCACAGGGACCTCCTACGAGCAGTACTTC. It yields the protein CASSLIITGTSYEQYF.